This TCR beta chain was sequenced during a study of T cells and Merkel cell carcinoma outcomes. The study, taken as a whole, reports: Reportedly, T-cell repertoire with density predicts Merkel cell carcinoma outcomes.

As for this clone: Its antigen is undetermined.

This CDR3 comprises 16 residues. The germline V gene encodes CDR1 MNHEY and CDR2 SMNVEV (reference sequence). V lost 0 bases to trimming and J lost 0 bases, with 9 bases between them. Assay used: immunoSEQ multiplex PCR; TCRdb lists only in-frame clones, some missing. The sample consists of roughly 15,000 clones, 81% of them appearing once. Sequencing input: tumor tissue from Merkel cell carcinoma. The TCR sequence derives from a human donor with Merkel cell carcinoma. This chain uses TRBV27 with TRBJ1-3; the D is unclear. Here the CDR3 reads CASSLSHPLSGNTIYF. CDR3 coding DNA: TGTGCCAGCAGTTTATCCCACCCCCTCTCTGGAAACACCATATATTTT.